These 16 T cell receptor beta chains originate from one sample sequenced in a study of identical twins. TCRdb itself ran the 5' RACE reads through MiXCR, one entry per CDR3 protein. The repertoire holds about 200,000 distinct CDR3 sequences, with 5.5% to 7.5% as singletons. A further study also used this sample, focusing on T cells expressing NK-cell markers.

Sequenced input: CD8+ T cells sorted from blood. Receptors were obtained from a woman aged 18-35 years in good health.

V gene TRBV27 combines with J gene TRBJ2-5; perhaps TRBD1 as D (5 bases). Germline-derived CDR1 and CDR2 are MNHEY and SMNVEV (reference sequence). CDR3 size: 14 residues. V lost 5 bases, J lost 0 bases, and 10 bases lay in between. This CDR3 is CASSQTVYQETQYF. CDR3 DNA: TGTGCCAGCAGTCAGACAGTCTACCAAGAGACCCAGTACTTC.

This sequence joins TRBV13 and TRBJ2-2, with 8 bases lining up with TRBD2. The germline V gene encodes CDR1 PRHDT and CDR2 FYEKMQ (reference sequence). The CDR3 is 15 amino acids. V lost 5 bases, J lost 4 bases, and 6 bases stayed unmatched. CDR3 protein: CASSPRTSPTGELFF. The CDR3 DNA sequence: TGTGCCAGCAGCCCCCGGACTAGCCCCACCGGGGAGCTGTTTTTT.

This clonotype was recorded a few times. The chain joins TRBV3-1 to TRBJ2-7; 9 bases match TRBD2. V lost 1 base to trimming and J lost 3 bases; unmatched junction nucleotides: 13. CDR1 and CDR2 from the germline V gene are LGHDT and YNNKEL (reference sequence). This CDR3 is built from 18 residues. This chain's CDR3 is CASSQGLADLLRVYEQYF. The CDR3 DNA is TGTGCCAGCAGCCAAGGACTAGCGGATTTATTAAGGGTCTACGAGCAGTACTTC.

This rearrangement joins TRBV27 to TRBJ2-7; D gene ambiguous. Trimming removed 4 bases at V and 5 bases at J, with 9 bases between. The germline V gene has CDR1 MNHEY and CDR2 SMNVEV (reference sequence). CDR3 length equals 12 residues. In nucleotides, the CDR3 is TGTGCCAGCAGTTCAACCCTCGACGAGCAGTACTTC. Its translation is CASSSTLDEQYF.

J is TRBJ2-3 and V is TRBV20-1; 8 positions match TRBD2. Germline V gene data show CDR1 as DFQATT and CDR2 as SNEGSKA (reference sequence). Trimming at V came to 6 bases and at J to 6 bases, leaving 17 bases not matched to a gene. The CDR3 is made up of 16 amino acids. CDR3 sequence reads: CSASSKREQARDTQYF. In DNA, the CDR3 is TGCAGTGCGAGTTCAAAGCGGGAGCAAGCGAGGGATACGCAGTATTTT.

The chain has TRBV7-9 and TRBJ1-2, with D unclear. Germline V CDR1 and CDR2: SEHNR, FQNEAQ (reference sequence). The CDR3 consists of 13 residues. V was pared by 7 bases and J by 1 base, with 10 bases between. DNA for the CDR3: TGTGCCAGCACCCAACCGGGTAACTATGGCTACACCTTC. This translates into CASTQPGNYGYTF.

The sample holds many counts of this clonotype. V gene TRBV3-1 combines with J gene TRBJ2-5; D tentatively fits TRBD1 or TRBD2 (5 bases each). The CDR3 has 15 residues. Trimming stripped 4 bases from V and 5 bases from J, with 17 bases between. Germline V CDR1 and CDR2: LGHDT, YNNKEL (reference sequence). CDR3 sequence: CASSPKAFEGETQYF. CDR3 sequence (DNA): TGTGCCAGCAGCCCCAAGGCCTTCGAGGGGGAGACCCAGTACTTC.

The rearrangement joins TRBV20-1 to TRBJ2-7; D is ambiguous. The germline gives CDR1 DFQATT, CDR2 SNEGSKA (reference sequence). The CDR3 is made up of 11 amino acids. V was clipped by 1 base and J by 6 bases, with 7 bases between them. The CDR3 bases are TGCAGTGCTAGAGTAGCCCTCGAGCAGTACTTC. Protein product: CSARVALEQYF.

The table lists this clonotype with many counts. V is TRBV7-9 and J is TRBJ2-4, with D tentatively TRBD2 (6 bases). Germline assignment: CDR1 SEHNR and CDR2 FQNEAQ (reference sequence). V dropped 5 bases and J dropped 9 bases, with 11 bases sitting between them. The CDR3 loop spans 12 amino acids. CDR3 in amino acids: CASSPGGGIQYF. The CDR3 DNA is TGTGCCAGCAGCCCCGGGGGTGGCATTCAGTACTTC.

This clonotype occurred many times. The rearrangement links TRBV12-3 or TRBV12-4 to TRBJ1-1, with unresolved D. This CDR3 region has 14 residues. The germline V and J ends were trimmed by 7 bases and 1 base, with 13 bases remaining between them. The CDR3 reads CASNEISPNTEAFF. CDR3 bases: TGTGCCAGCAACGAGATATCTCCGAACACTGAAGCTTTCTTT.

At least ten counts were recorded for this clonotype. The chain is built from TRBV7-8 and TRBJ2-7, with 7 bases identical to TRBD2. The CDR3 length is 14 residues. Trimming removed 1 base from V and 1 base from J; junction bases left unmatched: 1. CDR1 and CDR2 from the germline V gene are SGHVS and FQNEAQ. Written as DNA, the CDR3 is TGTGCCAGCAGCTTAGGGACTAGGTCCTACGAGCAGTACTTC. Its translation: CASSLGTRSYEQYF.

A few counts support this clonotype. The chain couples TRBV12-3 or TRBV12-4 to TRBJ1-5; 7 bases are a match to TRBD1. This CDR3 spans 12 amino acids. The V and J ends lost 6 bases and 10 bases, in that order; junction bases with no gene match: 6. This chain's CDR3 is CASRFRDRPQHF. In nucleotides, the CDR3 is TGTGCCAGCAGGTTCCGGGACAGACCCCAGCATTTT.

V and J are TRBV7-9 and TRBJ2-2; D may be TRBD2 (5 bases). With 5 bases removed from V and 8 bases from J, the gap between germline ends came to 15 bases. This CDR3 is 14 amino acids long. CDR1 is SEHNR and CDR2 is FQNEAQ in the germline V gene (reference sequence). CDR3 nucleotides: TGTGCCAGCAGCGACGGAGCCCGGGGTGGGGAGCTGTTTTTT. This sequence encodes CASSDGARGGELFF.

This clonotype has at least ten counts. The chain joins TRBV3-1 to TRBJ2-1; 8 bases map to TRBD2. CDR1 and CDR2 from the germline V gene are LGHDT and YNNKEL (reference sequence). The CDR3 totals 16 residues. V lost 6 bases and J lost 7; bases outside the gene matches: 14. Here the CDR3 reads CASRPGLALRQNEQFF. For the CDR3, the DNA is TGTGCCAGCAGACCCGGACTAGCTCTGAGACAAAATGAGCAGTTCTTC.

This clonotype appeared a few times. This chain connects TRBV29-1 to TRBJ1-1, with D possibly matching TRBD1 (5 bases). V shed 3 bases and J shed 1 base, with 15 bases lying between them. The V gene's germline CDR1 is SQVTM and CDR2 ANQGSEA. There are 15 residues in the CDR3. CDR3 nucleotide sequence: TGCAGCGTTGACCCTGGGACGAAGGCGAACACTGAAGCTTTCTTT. Its translation is CSVDPGTKANTEAFF.

This clonotype was seen many times. The chain joins TRBV6-4 to TRBJ2-3; possibly TRBD2 for D (7 bases). Germline V CDR1 and CDR2: MRHNA, SNTAGT. Between the trimmed V and J ends, which lost 0 bases and 2 bases, there was a span of 9 bases. The length of the CDR3 is 15 residues. This chain's CDR3 is CASSDSGGHTDTQYF. DNA for the CDR3: TGTGCCAGCAGTGACTCGGGGGGGCACACAGATACGCAGTATTTT.